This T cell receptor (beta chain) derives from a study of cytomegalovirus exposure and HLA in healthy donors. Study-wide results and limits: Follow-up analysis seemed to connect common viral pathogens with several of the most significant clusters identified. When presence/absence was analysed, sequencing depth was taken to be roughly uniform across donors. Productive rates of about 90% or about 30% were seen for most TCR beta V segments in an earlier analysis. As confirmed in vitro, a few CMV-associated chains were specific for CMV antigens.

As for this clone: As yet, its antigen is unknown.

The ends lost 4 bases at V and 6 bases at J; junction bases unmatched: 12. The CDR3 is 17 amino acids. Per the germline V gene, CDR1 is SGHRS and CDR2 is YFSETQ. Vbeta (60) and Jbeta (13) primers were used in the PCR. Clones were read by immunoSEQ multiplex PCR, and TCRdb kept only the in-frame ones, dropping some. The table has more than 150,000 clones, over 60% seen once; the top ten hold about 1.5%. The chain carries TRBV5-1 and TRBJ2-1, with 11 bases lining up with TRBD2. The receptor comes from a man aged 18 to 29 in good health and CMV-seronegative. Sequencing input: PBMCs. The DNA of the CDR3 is TGCGCCAGCAGCCCAAGGTTAGCGGGGGGGCCCGTCAATGAGCAGTTCTTC. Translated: CASSPRLAGGPVNEQFF.